This is a list of T cell receptor beta chains from one sample in a study of vaccination and CD4 T cells after COVID-19. TCRdb used MiXCR to reprocess the PCR reads, holding one entry per CDR3 protein. The sample lists 35,000 to 45,000 distinct CDR3 sequences, about 34% occurring once. Sequencing used CD4+ T cells from blood, obtained about 7 months after SARS-CoV-2 vaccination. These receptors all come from a human donor who had recovered from COVID-19. CDR3s leave out the opening cysteine and the closing phenylalanine or tryptophan. A D gene is named only where the DNA matches it firmly.

v_gene	j_gene	d_gene	CDR3aa
TRBV4-2	TRBJ2-5	TRBD1	ASSQKGPGQGGETQY
TRBV5-4	TRBJ1-2	NA	ASSLQGQVYGYT
TRBV7-6	TRBJ2-1	TRBD2	ASSLALAGSYNEQF
TRBV7-2	TRBJ2-2	NA	ASSLFFPRGAGELF
TRBV6-5	TRBJ2-1	TRBD2	ASSYRGESSYNEQF
TRBV5-4	TRBJ2-5	NA	ASSSNRAGETQY
TRBV18	TRBJ2-7	NA	ASSRDSTYEQY
TRBV10-3	TRBJ2-1	TRBD2	AIRETSGRREQF
TRBV27	TRBJ2-1	TRBD2	ASRAGTIHNEQF
TRBV5-1	TRBJ1-1	NA	ASSLGRETEAF
TRBV27	TRBJ1-2	NA	ARPPDGYT
TRBV5-4	TRBJ1-2	NA	ASSLGGLANYGYT